This T cell receptor beta chain was documented in a study of cytomegalovirus exposure and HLA in healthy donors. The wider study: Among the 350 to 400 donors who were genotyped, roughly 86% fell in the genetic ancestry cluster that is associated with self-reported Caucasian donors. General study results and limits: When a later analysis was performed, an Asian-associated ancestry cluster reportedly had fewer N-insertions than the roughly 700-donor mean. Most TCR beta V segments were productive about 87% or about 30% of the time in an earlier analysis.

Amplification used 60 Vbeta primers and 13 Jbeta primers. Only in-frame clones appear in the TCRdb table, and some are missing; sequencing was by immunoSEQ multiplex PCR. The sample includes under 200,000 clones, about four fifths of them seen just once. Comment on this clone: Antigen unknown.

CDR1 is GTSNPN and CDR2 is SVGIG in the germline V gene (reference sequence). V trimming: 0 bases; J trimming: 15 bases; junction bases outside the gene matches: 14. The CDR3 covers 14 residues. The chain carries TRBV30 and TRBJ2-1, with 7 bases identical to TRBD1. Sequenced material: PBMCs. This clonotype was obtained from a boy between 5 and 17 years old in good health and CMV-seronegative. CDR3 residues: CAWSVLTDRAPRFF. CDR3 nucleotides: TGTGCCTGGAGTGTATTAACCGACAGGGCCCCCCGGTTCTTC.